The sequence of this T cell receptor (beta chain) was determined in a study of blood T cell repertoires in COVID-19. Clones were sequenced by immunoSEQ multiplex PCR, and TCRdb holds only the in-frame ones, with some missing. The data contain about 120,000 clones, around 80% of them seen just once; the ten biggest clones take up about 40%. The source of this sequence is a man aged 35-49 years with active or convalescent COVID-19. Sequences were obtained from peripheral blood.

CDR3 amino acids: CASSPEGGRGDTQYF. DNA of the CDR3: TGCGCCAGCAGCCCGGAGGGGGGGCGCGGAGATACGCAGTATTTT. V gene TRBV5-1 combines with J gene TRBJ2-3; D is perhaps TRBD2 (7 bases). V was shortened by 4 bases and J by 5 bases, with 17 bases between the two germline ends. CDR3 length equals 15 residues. Germline assignment: CDR1 SGHRS and CDR2 YFSETQ.